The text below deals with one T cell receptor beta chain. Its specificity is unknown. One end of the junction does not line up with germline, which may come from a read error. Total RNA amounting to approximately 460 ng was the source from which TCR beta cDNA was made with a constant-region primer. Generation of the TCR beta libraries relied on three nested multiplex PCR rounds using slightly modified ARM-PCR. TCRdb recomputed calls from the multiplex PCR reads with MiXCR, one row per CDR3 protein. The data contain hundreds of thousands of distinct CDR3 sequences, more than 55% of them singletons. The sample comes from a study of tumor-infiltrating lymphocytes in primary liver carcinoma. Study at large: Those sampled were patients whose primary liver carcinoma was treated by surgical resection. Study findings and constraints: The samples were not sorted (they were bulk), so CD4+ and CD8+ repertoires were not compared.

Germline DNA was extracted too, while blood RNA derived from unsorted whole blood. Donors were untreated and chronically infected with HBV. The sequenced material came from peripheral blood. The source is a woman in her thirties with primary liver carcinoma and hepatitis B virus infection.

CDR3 amino acids: CVSSQGPSFNYGYTF. The CDR3 coding sequence is TGTGTCAGCAGCCAAGGACCGTCGTTTAACTATGGCTACACCTTC. This chain links TRBV14 with TRBJ1-2, with no clear D. This CDR3 is 15 amino acids long. In germline, CDR1 is SGHDN, CDR2 FVKESK.